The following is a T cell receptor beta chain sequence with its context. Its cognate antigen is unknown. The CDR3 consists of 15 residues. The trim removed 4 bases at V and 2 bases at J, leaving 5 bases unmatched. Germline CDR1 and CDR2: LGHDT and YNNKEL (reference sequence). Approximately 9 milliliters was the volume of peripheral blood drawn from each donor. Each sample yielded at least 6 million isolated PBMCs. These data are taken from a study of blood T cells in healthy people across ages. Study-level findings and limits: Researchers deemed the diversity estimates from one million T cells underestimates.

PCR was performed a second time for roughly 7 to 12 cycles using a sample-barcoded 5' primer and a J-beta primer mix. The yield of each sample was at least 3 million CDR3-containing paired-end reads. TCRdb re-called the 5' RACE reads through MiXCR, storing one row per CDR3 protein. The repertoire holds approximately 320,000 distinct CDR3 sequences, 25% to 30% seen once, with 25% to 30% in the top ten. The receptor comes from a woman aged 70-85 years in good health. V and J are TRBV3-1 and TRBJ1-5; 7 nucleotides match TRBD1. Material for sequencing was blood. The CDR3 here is CASSPQGVGNQPQHF. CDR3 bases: TGTGCCAGCAGCCCTCAGGGGGTTGGCAATCAGCCCCAGCATTTT.